These 6 T cell receptor beta chains were sequenced from one sample in a study of shared clonotypes between healthy human individuals. TCRdb's copy holds only in-frame clones and misses some; the assay was immunoSEQ multiplex PCR. The table shows 1 million to 1.2 million clones, with roughly 80% occurring only once. The specimen was memory CD4+ T cells from PBMCs. Subset described: CD45RA-negative fraction. The origin of the receptors is a man aged 18 to 29 in good health. Some clones in this sample may be carry-over from other donors' samples.

This clone appeared once. This chain connects TRBV6-6 to TRBJ1-5; D is ambiguous. Germline-derived CDR1 and CDR2 are MNHNY and SVGAGI (reference sequence). CDR3 size: 15 residues. V shed 4 bases and J shed 3 bases, with 13 bases lying between them. CDR3 sequence (DNA): TGTGCCAGCAGTTCGGCAGGATCCCACAATCAGCCCCAGCATTTT. Its protein product is CASSSAGSHNQPQHF.

This clone was recorded at least ten times. The rearrangement joins TRBV28 to TRBJ1-5, with unresolved D. Germline CDR1 reads MDHEN; CDR2 reads SYDVKM. V lost 5 bases, J lost 5 bases, and 10 bases lay in between. This CDR3 contains 13 residues. Here the CDR3 reads CASSLQAYQPQHF. DNA for the CDR3: TGTGCCAGCAGTCTTCAGGCCTATCAGCCCCAGCATTTT.

The V and J genes are TRBV9 and TRBJ1-3; no definite D call. The V gene's germline CDR1 is SGDLS and CDR2 YYNGEE. V lost 3 bases, J lost 4 bases, and 11 bases lay in between. This CDR3 is 14 amino acids long. This chain's CDR3 is CASSAASQGNTIYF. The CDR3 DNA is TGTGCCAGCAGCGCGGCCAGTCAAGGAAACACCATATATTTT.

This clone was seen a few times. The chain links TRBV4-1 to TRBJ1-2, with a possible D match to TRBD1 (6 bases). The V end was cut by 6 bases, the J end by 3 bases, with 11 bases between. CDR1 and CDR2 (germline): MGHRA, YSYEKL. The CDR3 runs to 13 residues. This CDR3 reads CASSYRVDYGYTF. For the CDR3, the DNA is TGCGCCAGCAGTTACAGGGTCGACTATGGCTACACCTTC.

The chain links TRBV6-5 to TRBJ2-1; 10 bases match TRBD1. CDR3 length: 14 amino acids. CDR1 and CDR2 (germline): MNHEY, SVGAGI. Losses at the gene ends were 6 bases for V and 7 bases for J; bases not matched to a gene: 6. CDR3 in amino acids: CASRPGQGLNEQFF. In DNA form, the CDR3 reads TGTGCCAGCAGACCGGGACAGGGGCTTAATGAGCAGTTCTTC.

The CDR3 nucleotides are TGTGCCAGCAGTTTCGGAAGTCGTCAGCCCCAGCATTTT. It is translated as CASSFGSRQPQHF. The chain combines TRBV2 with TRBJ1-5; D ambiguous. The V end was cut by 5 bases, the J end by 6 bases, with 11 bases between. Germline CDR1 and CDR2: SNHLY and FYNNEI. This CDR3 region has 13 residues.